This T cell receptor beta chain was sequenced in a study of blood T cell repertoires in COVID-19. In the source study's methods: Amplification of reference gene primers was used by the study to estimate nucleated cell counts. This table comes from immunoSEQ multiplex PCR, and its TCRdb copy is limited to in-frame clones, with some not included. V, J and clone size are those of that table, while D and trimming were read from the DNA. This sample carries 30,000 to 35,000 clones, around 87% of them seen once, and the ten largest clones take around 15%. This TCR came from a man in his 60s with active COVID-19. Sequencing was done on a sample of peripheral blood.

CDR3 region: CASSQGQGGADTQYF. The CDR3 nucleotides are TGTGCCAGCAGCCAGGGACAGGGGGGCGCAGATACGCAGTATTTT. The chain recombines TRBV7-3 with TRBJ2-3; TRBD1 matches at 11 bases. There are 15 residues in the CDR3. Unmatched junction bases numbered 5, after V lost 5 bases and J lost 4 bases. From germline, CDR1 is SGHTA and CDR2 FQGTGA.